This T cell receptor (beta chain) was documented in a study of T-cell reconstitution after alpha-beta-depleted transplantation in children. Germline loops: CDR1 SGDLS, CDR2 YYNGEE. V lost 0 bases, J lost 2 bases, and 9 bases lay in between. The CDR3 covers 14 residues. Study-level findings and limits: Surviving recipient cells, namely T cells and thymic progenitors, were the source of high day-60 TCRbeta diversity in some patients. Several hundred rapidly expanded clones from non-depleted graft cells reportedly supplied alpha-beta T cells about two months post-transplant.

Construction of the TCRbeta library involved unique molecular identifiers. TCRdb passed the PCR reads through MiXCR, listing each CDR3 protein once. Of 200,000 to 250,000 distinct CDR3 sequences listed, around 25% are singletons. There are many counts of this clonotype. Its matching antigen is unknown. This receptor was obtained from a girl aged 2-10 years with Fanconi anemia, due to receive a stem cell transplant. Material: PBMCs, obtained before TCRalphabeta/CD19-depleted stem cell transplant. The chain is built from TRBV9 and TRBJ2-7; no clear D. This CDR3 reads CASSVDPSAYEQYF. CDR3 sequence (DNA): TGTGCCAGCAGCGTAGATCCCAGCGCCTACGAGCAGTACTTC. The entire variable domain, with the rest obtained from reference TRBV9 and TRBJ2-7, is as follows: DSGVTQTPKHLITATGQRVTLRCSPRSGDLSVYWYQQSLDQGLQFLIQYYNGEERAKGNILERFSAQQFPDLHSELNLSSLELGDSALYFCASSVDPSAYEQYFGPGTRLTVT.